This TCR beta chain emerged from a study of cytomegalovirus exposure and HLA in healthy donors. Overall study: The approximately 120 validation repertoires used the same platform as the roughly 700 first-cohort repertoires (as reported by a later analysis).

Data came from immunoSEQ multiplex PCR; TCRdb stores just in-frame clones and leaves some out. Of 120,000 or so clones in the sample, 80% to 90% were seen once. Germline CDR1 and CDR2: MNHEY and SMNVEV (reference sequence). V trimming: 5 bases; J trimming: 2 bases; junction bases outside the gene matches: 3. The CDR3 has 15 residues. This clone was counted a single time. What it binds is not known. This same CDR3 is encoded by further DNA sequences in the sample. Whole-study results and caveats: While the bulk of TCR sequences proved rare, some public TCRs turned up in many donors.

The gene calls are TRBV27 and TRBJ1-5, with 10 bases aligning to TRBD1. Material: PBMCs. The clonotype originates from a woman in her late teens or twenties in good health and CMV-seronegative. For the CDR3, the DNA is TGTGCCAGCAGTCCTGGGACAGGGGGCAATCAGCCCCAGCATTTT. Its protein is CASSPGTGGNQPQHF.